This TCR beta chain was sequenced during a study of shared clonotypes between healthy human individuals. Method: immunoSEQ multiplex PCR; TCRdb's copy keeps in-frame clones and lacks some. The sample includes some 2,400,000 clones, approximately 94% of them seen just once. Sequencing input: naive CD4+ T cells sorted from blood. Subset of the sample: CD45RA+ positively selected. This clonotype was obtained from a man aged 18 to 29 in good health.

CDR3 DNA sequence: TGTGCCAGTAGTATAGACTCTGGAGGGAGTCGCAATCAGCCCCAGCATTTT. The encoded protein is CASSIDSGGSRNQPQHF. This chain connects TRBV19 to TRBJ1-5; no clear D gene. Trimming shortened V by 0 bases and J by 2 bases, and 14 bases separated the two germline ends. CDR1 and CDR2 (germline): LNHDA, SQIVND (reference sequence). The CDR3 extends over 17 amino acids.